This T cell receptor (beta chain) is from a study of vaccination and CD4 T cells after COVID-19. General study findings and limits: Median numbers of SARS-CoV-2-reactive clonotypes increased from 21 to 38 (not a significant change).

V shed 3 bases, J shed 5 bases, and the junction held 4 bases outside the gene matches. The CDR3 sequence is 15 residues long. Germline CDR1 is MNHEY and CDR2 is SMNVEV (reference sequence). This clonotype showed up just once. Antigen: not known. TCRdb passed the PCR reads through MiXCR, listing each CDR3 protein once. The table records 20,000 to 25,000 distinct CDR3 sequences, about 58% of them present only once. The rearrangement uses TRBV27 and TRBJ2-2, with 9 bases lining up with TRBD2. This sample comprised CD4+ T cells from blood, obtained before SARS-CoV-2 vaccination. The TCR comes from a human donor who had recovered from COVID-19. The DNA of the CDR3 is TGTGCCAGCAGTTTTCTAGCGGGAACGACCGGGGAGCTGTTTTTT. Amino acid sequence: CASSFLAGTTGELFF.